A single sample is the source of the 21 T cell receptor beta chains below, sequenced in a study of CD8 T cells in Susac syndrome. Reverse transcription used about 0.5 to 1 ug RNA and random hexamers. TCRdb processed the immunoSEQ multiplex PCR reads anew with MiXCR; each CDR3 protein has one entry. The sample holds about 240,000 distinct CDR3 sequences, about 96% seen once. The sequencing sample was made of CD4+ T cells from PBMCs. The receptors were gathered from a human donor with Susac syndrome.

The chain carries TRBV29-1 and TRBJ2-2; possible D gene TRBD1, 6 bases. Germline-derived CDR1 and CDR2 are SQVTM and ANQGSEA. The V end lost 5 bases, the J end lost 0 bases, and 10 bases lay between the germline ends. This CDR3 is 14 amino acids long. CDR3: CSVYRVPNTGELFF. The CDR3 DNA follows: TGCAGCGTTTACAGGGTACCGAACACCGGGGAGCTGTTTTTT.

The chain carries TRBV4-1 and TRBJ1-2; possible D gene TRBD1, 6 bases. The CDR3 spans 14 residues. Germline-derived CDR1 and CDR2 are MGHRA and YSYEKL. Trimming shortened V by 1 base and J by 0 bases, and 6 bases separated the two germline ends. CDR3 residues: CASSQGGPNYGYTF. The CDR3 DNA follows: TGCGCCAGCAGCCAAGGGGGGCCTAACTATGGCTACACCTTC.

The chain carries TRBV5-8 and TRBJ1-2, with D possibly matching TRBD1 (5 bases). The V and J ends lost 5 bases and 2 bases respectively, with 19 bases between them. This CDR3 contains 16 residues. Germline V CDR1 and CDR2: SGHTS, YDEGEE. The CDR3 loop reads CASRLTRQLVNYGYTF. The DNA for the CDR3 is TGTGCCAGCAGATTAACTCGACAGCTTGTAAACTATGGCTACACCTTC.

V usage is TRBV30 and J usage is TRBJ1-1, with D perhaps matching TRBD1 (6 bases). V gave up 5 bases and J gave up 8 bases, with 18 bases separating them. Germline V gives CDR1 GTSNPN, CDR2 SVGIG (reference sequence). The CDR3 runs to 13 residues. CDR3 sequence: CAWVGGPPWEAFF. The CDR3 DNA follows: TGTGCCTGGGTTGGGGGCCCCCCGTGGGAAGCTTTCTTT.

The chain links TRBV27 to TRBJ2-1; D uncertain. Germline CDR1 reads MNHEY; CDR2 reads SMNVEV (reference sequence). Trimming removed 5 bases from V and 2 bases from J, with 13 bases in between. The CDR3 extends over 15 amino acids. In nucleotides, the CDR3 is TGTGCCAGCAGTCCCTTAGCCCTCCCCTACAATGAGCAGTTCTTC. Protein: CASSPLALPYNEQFF.

The J gene is TRBJ2-3, the V gene TRBV9; 16 bases fit TRBD2. Germline trimming cut 4 bases from V and 2 bases from J; bases unmatched to any gene: 13. Germline-derived CDR1 and CDR2 are SGDLS and YYNGEE. The CDR3 has 20 residues. The CDR3 DNA reads TGTGCCAGCAGCCCTGCCGGGACTAGCGGGAGGGGGGGACTCACAGATACGCAGTATTTT. It is translated as CASSPAGTSGRGGLTDTQYF.

The chain links TRBV7-9 to TRBJ2-5; D remains ambiguous. The CDR3 totals 12 residues. Deletions cut 8 bases from V and 2 bases from J, with 9 bases between. Germline V gene lookup returns CDR1 SEHNR and CDR2 FQNEAQ (reference sequence). This CDR3 reads CASGSRQETQYF. CDR3 DNA sequence: TGTGCCAGCGGTTCTCGACAAGAGACCCAGTACTTC.

The chain employs TRBV30 and TRBJ2-2, with 14 bases that match TRBD2. CDR3 size: 17 residues. Germline V gives CDR1 GTSNPN, CDR2 SVGIG (reference sequence). V dropped 3 bases and J dropped 5; count of bases not matched to a gene: 8. CDR3 region: CAWRVTSGRAGTGELFF. The CDR3 DNA is TGTGCCTGGAGAGTGACTAGCGGGAGGGCCGGGACCGGGGAGCTGTTTTTT.

The V and J genes are TRBV7-8 and TRBJ2-1; weak D call: TRBD2 (5 bases). This CDR3 is built from 14 residues. The ends were cut back, 1 base at V and 5 bases at J, with 9 bases in the middle. Germline loops: CDR1 SGHVS, CDR2 FQNEAQ. The CDR3 sequence is CASSLGTRDNEQFF. The CDR3 DNA reads TGTGCCAGCAGCTTAGGGACTCGAGACAATGAGCAGTTCTTC.

This clonotype has only one observation. J is TRBJ1-5 and V is TRBV20-1; 12 bases fit TRBD1. The CDR3 loop spans 16 amino acids. Trimming removed 2 bases from V and 7 bases from J; junction bases left unmatched: 9. The germline CDR1 and CDR2 sequences are DFQATT and SNEGSKA (reference sequence). In DNA form, the CDR3 reads TGCAGTGCTAGACCGGGGACAGGGGGCTTTATCCAGCCCCAGCATTTT. This codes for CSARPGTGGFIQPQHF.

J is TRBJ2-1 and V is TRBV5-1, with D unresolved. Trimming took off 6 bases at V and 6 bases at J, with 7 bases between the two ends. The germline V gene has CDR1 SGHRS and CDR2 YFSETQ. The CDR3 sequence is 11 residues long. The CDR3 loop is CASIFSNEQFF. The CDR3 DNA is TGCGCCAGCATCTTCTCCAATGAGCAGTTCTTC.

The rearrangement uses TRBV3-1 and TRBJ2-7; no definite D call. Trimming removed 4 bases from V and 6 bases from J, with 13 bases in between. The CDR3 runs 13 residues. Germline V lookup: CDR1 LGHDT, CDR2 YNNKEL (reference sequence). CDR3: CASSLQTQSEQYF. CDR3 nucleotide sequence: TGTGCCAGCAGCCTACAAACCCAATCCGAGCAGTACTTC.

V gene TRBV5-4 combines with J gene TRBJ2-7, with a tentative D call TRBD2 (6 bases). Trimming left V 1 base short and J 0 bases short, with 26 bases between. The germline gives CDR1 SGHNT, CDR2 YYREEE (reference sequence). The CDR3 covers 20 residues. DNA for the CDR3: TGTGCCAGCAGCTTGCTGAGGACTATGTGCCCCGCGGGATGCTCCTACGAGCAGTACTTC. Its translation is CASSLLRTMCPAGCSYEQYF.

The chain carries TRBV6-4 and TRBJ2-7, with D uncertain. Germline V gene data show CDR1 as MRHNA and CDR2 as SNTAGT. This CDR3 contains 10 residues. V lost 11 bases to trimming and J lost 3 bases, with 8 bases between them. The CDR3 DNA reads TGTGCCGGGCAAATCTACGAGCAGTACTTC. It yields the protein CAGQIYEQYF.

V usage is TRBV24-1 and J usage is TRBJ2-2, with D possibly being TRBD2 (5 bases). This CDR3 spans 14 amino acids. V dropped 3 bases and J dropped 5 bases, with 9 bases sitting between them. Germline V gene lookup returns CDR1 KGHDR and CDR2 SFDVKD. As DNA, the CDR3 is TGTGCCACCAGTGATCTAGCTATTACCGGGGAGCTGTTTTTT. Amino acids: CATSDLAITGELFF.

This chain joins TRBV20-1 and TRBJ2-7; no definite D call. Per the germline V gene, CDR1 is DFQATT and CDR2 is SNEGSKA (reference sequence). This CDR3 has 11 residues. The V and J ends lost 4 bases and 5 bases respectively, with 9 bases between them. The CDR3 DNA follows: TGCAGTGCTACCATTAGCCACGAGCAGTACTTC. Translated, it gives CSATISHEQYF.

The V and J genes are TRBV5-1 and TRBJ1-1; TRBD1 might be the D (5 bases). Germline values: CDR1 SGHRS, CDR2 YFSETQ. This CDR3 has 16 residues. Deletions cut 6 bases from V and 0 bases from J, with 18 bases between. CDR3 region: CASNPQRGGMNTEAFF. The CDR3 DNA is TGCGCCAGCAACCCGCAGAGGGGCGGGATGAACACTGAAGCTTTCTTT.

The V call is TRBV3-1, the J call TRBJ1-2; 8 nucleotides align to TRBD1. Germline CDR1 reads LGHDT; CDR2 reads YNNKEL (reference sequence). The junction had 9 bases not matched to a gene; V was cut back by 0 bases and J by 9 bases. The CDR3 runs to 15 residues. The CDR3 loop reads CASSQDPGTGRRYTF. In DNA, the CDR3 is TGTGCCAGCAGCCAAGATCCTGGGACAGGACGTCGCTACACCTTC.

The rearrangement links TRBV11-2 to TRBJ2-6; 7 nucleotides align to TRBD1. V lost 7 bases and J lost 2; bases outside the gene matches: 8. The V gene's germline CDR1 is SGHAT and CDR2 FQNNGV. The CDR3 has 16 amino acids. CDR3 in DNA: TGTGCCAGCACGCCCCAGGGGGTAACTGGGGCCAACGTCCTGACTTTC. This codes for CASTPQGVTGANVLTF. The whole variable domain, remainder taken from reference TRBV11-2 and TRBJ2-6, is EAGVAQSPRYKIIEKRQSVAFWCNPISGHATLYWYQQILGQGPKLLIQFQNNGVVDDSQLPKDRFSAERLKGVDSTLKIQPAKLEDSAVYLCASTPQGVTGANVLTFGAGSRLTVL.

This sequence joins TRBV15 and TRBJ2-7, with D uncertain. Trimming took off 0 bases at V and 3 bases at J, with 6 bases between the two ends. The germline gives CDR1 LNHNV, CDR2 YYDKDF (reference sequence). This CDR3 spans 13 amino acids. The CDR3 coding sequence is TGTGCCACCAGCAGAGATCTGGACTACGAGCAGTACTTC. This gives the protein CATSRDLDYEQYF.

This chain links TRBV15 with TRBJ1-2, with D unclear. The V gene's germline CDR1 is LNHNV and CDR2 YYDKDF (reference sequence). V was clipped by 0 bases and J by 5 bases, with 10 bases between them. The CDR3 is 14 amino acids. CDR3 protein: CATSRDRMRYGYTF. CDR3 nucleotide sequence: TGTGCCACCAGCAGAGATAGGATGAGATATGGCTACACCTTC.